These T cell receptor beta chains were read from a single sample in a study of shared clonotypes between healthy human individuals. TCRdb keeps only in-frame clones here, not all; method: immunoSEQ multiplex PCR. The sample shows 800,000 or so clones, around 96% of them seen only once. Sequencing was carried out using naive CD8+ T cells sorted from blood. These TCRs come from a man in his thirties or forties in good health. CDR3s include the opening cysteine and the closing phenylalanine or tryptophan. D genes are given only for firm matches. Expanded clones get a size class; other rows say once, few or many, or leave the size out.

CDR3	DNA	size	J	length	D	V
CASSQDRAGGSYEQYF	TGCGCCAGCAGCCAAGATCGCGCGGGAGGGTCCTACGAGCAGTACTTC	once	TRBJ2-7	16	TRBD2	TRBV4-3
CASSPWPGRDNEQFF	TGTGCCAGCTCACCATGGCCAGGGAGGGACAATGAGCAGTTCTTC	few	TRBJ2-1	15	TRBD2	TRBV18
CSVEDRGQGGPLTYGYTF	TGCAGCGTTGAAGATAGGGGACAGGGGGGACCCTTAACCTATGGCTACACCTTC	NA	TRBJ1-2	18	TRBD1	TRBV29-1
CASSIEPPGIGTMTYEQYF	TGTGCCAGTAGTATAGAACCCCCGGGGATTGGAACGATGACCTACGAGCAGTACTTC	NA	TRBJ2-7	19	NA	TRBV19
CASADRLNTGELFF	TGTGCCAGCGCGGACAGATTGAACACCGGGGAGCTGTTTTTT	NA	TRBJ2-2	14	NA	TRBV7-9
CSVETGNTIYF	TGCAGCGTGGAAACTGGAAACACCATATATTTT	NA	TRBJ1-3	11	NA	TRBV29-1
CASSYSISREQYF	TGTGCCAGCAGTTACTCGATTAGCCGCGAGCAGTACTTC	NA	TRBJ2-7	13	NA	TRBV6-5
CASSMVGETYEQYF	TGTGCCAGCAGCATGGTAGGGGAAACCTACGAGCAGTACTTC	few	TRBJ2-7	14	NA	TRBV5-4
CAKRADTEAFF	TGCGCGAAAAGGGCCGACACTGAAGCTTTCTTT	NA	TRBJ1-1	11	NA	TRBV23-1
CASSSSGNQETQYF	TGTGCCAGCAGTTCTTCAGGGAACCAAGAGACCCAGTACTTC	NA	TRBJ2-5	14	NA	TRBV9
CASSHRDSSYNEQFF	TGTGCCAGCAGCCACCGGGACTCCTCCTACAATGAGCAGTTCTTC	NA	TRBJ2-1	15	NA	TRBV7-9
CASSPPKGEQYF	TGTGCCAGCAGTCCCCCCAAGGGTGAGCAGTACTTC	NA	TRBJ2-7	12	NA	TRBV27
CSARDRPYEQYF	TGCAGCGCTCGGGACAGACCCTACGAGCAGTACTTC	NA	TRBJ2-7	12	TRBD1	TRBV29-1
CASSSTASGHTYNEQFF	TGTGCCAGCAGCTCGACGGCTAGCGGGCATACCTACAATGAGCAGTTCTTC	NA	TRBJ2-1	17	TRBD2	TRBV7-9
CASSVLAGVGGELFF	TGTGCCAGCAGTGTACTAGCGGGAGTGGGCGGGGAGCTGTTTTTT	NA	TRBJ2-2	15	TRBD2	TRBV25-1
CASSPPRTGQETQYF	TGTGCCAGCAGCCCCCCCAGGACAGGACAAGAGACCCAGTACTTC	NA	TRBJ2-5	15	TRBD1	TRBV14
CASTPHSGGNEKLFF	TGTGCCAGCACCCCTCATTCAGGGGGCAATGAAAAACTGTTTTTT	NA	TRBJ1-4	15	TRBD1	TRBV27
CASSPPGGGRTGELFF	TGTGCCAGCTCACCACCGGGGGGAGGACGCACCGGGGAGCTGTTTTTT	NA	TRBJ2-2	16	NA	TRBV18
CASSSGPVMETQYF	TGCGCCAGCAGTTCAGGGCCAGTGATGGAGACCCAGTACTTC	NA	TRBJ2-5	14	NA	TRBV10-2
CASRDRELGLFF	TGCGCCAGCAGGGACAGGGAACTCGGGCTGTTTTTT	NA	TRBJ2-2	12	TRBD1	TRBV10-2
CASSVGFTKNIQYF	TGTGCCAGCAGCGTGGGGTTCACCAAAAACATTCAGTACTTC	NA	TRBJ2-4	14	NA	TRBV9
CASSLEIAYEQYF	TGCGCCAGCAGCTTGGAGATAGCGTACGAGCAGTACTTC	NA	TRBJ2-7	13	NA	TRBV5-1
CASTRAGGTPGANVLTF	TGTGCCAGCACCAGAGCGGGAGGTACCCCTGGGGCCAACGTCCTGACTTTC	NA	TRBJ2-6	17	TRBD2	TRBV7-9
CASGLAEGTSGSYEQFF	TGTGCTAGTGGTTTGGCCGAAGGGACTAGCGGGAGTTATGAGCAGTTCTTC	NA	TRBJ2-1	17	TRBD2	TRBV12-5
CASSLLDSIFTEAFF	TGTGCCAGCAGCCTTTTGGACAGTATATTCACTGAAGCTTTCTTT	NA	TRBJ1-1	15	NA	TRBV27
CASSPLGLADTYEQYF	TGTGCCAGCAGTCCGTTGGGGTTAGCGGATACCTACGAGCAGTACTTC	NA	TRBJ2-7	16	NA	TRBV6-6
CASSPWDSNTEAFF	TGCGCCAGCAGCCCATGGGACAGCAACACTGAAGCTTTCTTT	NA	TRBJ1-1	14	TRBD1	TRBV5-1
CALGLPSDEQFF	TGTGCCCTCGGACTCCCAAGTGATGAGCAGTTCTTC	once	TRBJ2-1	12	NA	TRBV11-2
CASSWGDRVVTQYF	TGTGCCAGCAGCTGGGGGGACAGGGTGGTGACCCAGTACTTC	NA	TRBJ2-5	14	NA	TRBV21-1
CASCPGSDEKLFF	TGTGCCAGCTGTCCGGGATCCGATGAAAAACTGTTTTTT	NA	TRBJ1-4	13	NA	TRBV9
CASSQRWGEDEKLFF	TGTGCCAGCAGCCAAAGGTGGGGGGAGGATGAAAAACTGTTTTTT	NA	TRBJ1-4	15	NA	TRBV14
CASSPPEGNYGYTF	TGTGCCAGCTCACCACCGGAAGGGAACTATGGCTACACCTTC	NA	TRBJ1-2	14	NA	TRBV18
CASSNRTSGYEQYF	TGTGCCAGCAGTAACAGGACTAGCGGCTACGAGCAGTACTTC	NA	TRBJ2-7	14	TRBD2	TRBV27
CASSFGTGPYNEQFF	TGTGCCAGCAGTTTCGGGACAGGGCCCTACAATGAGCAGTTCTTC	once	TRBJ2-1	15	TRBD1	TRBV27
CASSAGGSMNTEAFF	TGCGCCAGCAGTGCGGGGGGTAGCATGAACACTGAAGCTTTCTTT	NA	TRBJ1-1	15	NA	TRBV10-1
CASRWTQGPDTQYF	TGTGCCAGCAGGTGGACACAGGGCCCAGATACGCAGTATTTT	NA	TRBJ2-3	14	NA	TRBV6-6
CASSKLAGAAETQYF	TGCGCCAGCAGCAAATTAGCGGGAGCGGCGGAGACCCAGTACTTC	NA	TRBJ2-5	15	TRBD2	TRBV4-1
CASSSSGSSYEQYF	TGCGCCAGCAGCTCCAGCGGATCCTCCTACGAGCAGTACTTC	once	TRBJ2-7	14	NA	TRBV4-1
CASREGLSNQPQHF	TGTGCCAGCAGGGAGGGGCTGAGCAATCAGCCCCAGCATTTT	NA	TRBJ1-5	14	NA	TRBV6-1
CASSQDPGVNTEAFF	TGCGCCAGCAGCCAAGATCCAGGGGTGAACACTGAAGCTTTCTTT	NA	TRBJ1-1	15	NA	TRBV4-1